This TCR beta chain appears in the sequencing data of a study of OX40 agonist ivuxolimab in advanced cancers. Study-wide background: The study reported partial responses in three patients: one hepatocellular carcinoma, two cutaneous melanoma.

In regard to this clone: Its antigen is not identified.

Study-level points and caveats: Dose levels from 0.1 to 3.0 mg/kg saw CD4+ and CD8+ blood T cells expand clonally by week 6.

Clones were read by immunoSEQ multiplex PCR, and TCRdb kept only the in-frame ones, dropping some. The table has under 25,000 clones, approximately 78% seen once. The CDR3 runs 15 residues. Germline CDR1 and CDR2: SGHVS and FNYEAQ. V dropped 7 bases and J dropped 4; count of bases not matched to a gene: 9. The sequencing here drew on CD4+ or CD8+ T cells sorted from blood, taken in a trial of the OX40 agonist ivuxolimab. The receptor's source is an adult with an advanced solid tumor such as melanoma, head and neck, liver or kidney cancer. The rearrangement uses TRBV7-6 and TRBJ2-7; 11 nucleotides align to TRBD1. The CDR3 sequence is CASNTGTGGGYEQYF. As DNA, the CDR3 is TGTGCCAGCAATACCGGGACAGGGGGGGGTTACGAGCAGTACTTC.